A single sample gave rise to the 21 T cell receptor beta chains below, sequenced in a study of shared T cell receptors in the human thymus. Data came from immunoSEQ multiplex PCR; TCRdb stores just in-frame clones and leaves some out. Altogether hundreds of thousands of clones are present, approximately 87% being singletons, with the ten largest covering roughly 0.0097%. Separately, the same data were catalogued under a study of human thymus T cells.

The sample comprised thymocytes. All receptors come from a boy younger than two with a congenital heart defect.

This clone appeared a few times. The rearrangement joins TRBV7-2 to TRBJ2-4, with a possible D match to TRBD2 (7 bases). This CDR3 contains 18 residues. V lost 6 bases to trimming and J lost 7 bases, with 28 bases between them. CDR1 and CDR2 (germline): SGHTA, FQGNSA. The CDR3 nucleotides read TGTGCCAGCAGTCCAGGGGAGACGGGCGGGAGCCCTGGGAACATTCAGTACTTC. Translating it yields CASSPGETGGSPGNIQYF. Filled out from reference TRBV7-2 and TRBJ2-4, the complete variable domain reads GAGVSQSPSNKVTEKGKDVELRCDPISGHTALYWYRQSLGQGLEFLIYFQGNSAPDKSGLPSDRFSAERTGGSVSTLTIQRTQQEDSAVYLCASSPGETGGSPGNIQYFGAGTRLSVL.

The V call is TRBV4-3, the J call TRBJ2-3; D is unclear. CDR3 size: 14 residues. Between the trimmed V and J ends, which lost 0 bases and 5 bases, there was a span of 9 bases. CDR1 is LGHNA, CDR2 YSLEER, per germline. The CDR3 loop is CASSQDQKKDTQYF. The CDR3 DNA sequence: TGCGCCAGCAGCCAAGATCAGAAGAAAGATACGCAGTATTTT.

The CDR3 sequence is CASSLTHRDRVYEQYF. The CDR3 DNA is TGTGCCAGCAGTCTAACCCACCGGGACAGGGTTTACGAGCAGTACTTC. J is TRBJ2-7 and V is TRBV27, with TRBD1 identical over 9 bases. Germline V gene sequence: CDR1 MNHEY, CDR2 SMNVEV (reference sequence). The CDR3 is made up of 16 amino acids. With 5 bases clipped from V and 4 bases from J, the junction kept 12 bases outside the gene matches.

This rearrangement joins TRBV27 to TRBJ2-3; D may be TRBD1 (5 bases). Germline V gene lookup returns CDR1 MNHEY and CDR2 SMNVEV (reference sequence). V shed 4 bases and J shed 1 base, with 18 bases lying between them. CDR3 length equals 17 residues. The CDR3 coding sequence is TGTGCCAGCAGTTCCCAGGGTCATGGGCGAGGCACAGATACGCAGTATTTT. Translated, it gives CASSSQGHGRGTDTQYF.

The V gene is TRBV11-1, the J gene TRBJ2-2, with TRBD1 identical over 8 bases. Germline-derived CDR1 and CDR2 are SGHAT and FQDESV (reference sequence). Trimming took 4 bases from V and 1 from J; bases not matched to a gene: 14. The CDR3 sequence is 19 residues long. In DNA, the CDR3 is TGTGCCAGCAGCTATAGCCCCGTTGACAGGGGACAGAACACCGGGGAGCTGTTTTTT. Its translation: CASSYSPVDRGQNTGELFF.

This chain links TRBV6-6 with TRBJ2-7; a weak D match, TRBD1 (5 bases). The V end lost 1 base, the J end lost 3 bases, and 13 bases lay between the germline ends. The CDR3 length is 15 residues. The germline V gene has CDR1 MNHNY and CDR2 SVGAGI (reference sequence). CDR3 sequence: CASSYFRDRGYEQYF. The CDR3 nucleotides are TGTGCCAGCAGTTACTTCAGGGATAGGGGCTACGAGCAGTACTTC.

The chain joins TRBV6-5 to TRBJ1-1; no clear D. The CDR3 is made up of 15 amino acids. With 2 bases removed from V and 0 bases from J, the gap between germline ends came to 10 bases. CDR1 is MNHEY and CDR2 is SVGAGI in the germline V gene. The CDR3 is CASSYRGELNTEAFF. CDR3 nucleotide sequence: TGTGCCAGCAGTTACCGCGGGGAATTGAACACTGAAGCTTTCTTT.

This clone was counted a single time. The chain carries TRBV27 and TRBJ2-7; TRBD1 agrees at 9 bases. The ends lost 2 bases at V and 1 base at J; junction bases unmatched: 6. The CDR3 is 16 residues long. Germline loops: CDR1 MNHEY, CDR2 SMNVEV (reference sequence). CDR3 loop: CASSLTPGTGSYEQYF. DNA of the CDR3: TGTGCCAGCAGTTTAACTCCCGGGACAGGGTCCTACGAGCAGTACTTC.

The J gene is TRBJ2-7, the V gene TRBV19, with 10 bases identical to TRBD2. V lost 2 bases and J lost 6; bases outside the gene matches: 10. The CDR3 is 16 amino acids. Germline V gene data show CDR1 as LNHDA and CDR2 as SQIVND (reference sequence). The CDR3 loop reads CASSIFSSGSPGEQYF. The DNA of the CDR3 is TGTGCCAGTAGTATATTTTCTAGCGGGAGTCCCGGCGAGCAGTACTTC.

CDR3 loop: CASSIPLSWDSERNEQFF. The CDR3 coding sequence is TGTGCCAGTAGTATTCCCTTGAGTTGGGACAGCGAGAGGAATGAGCAGTTCTTC. The rearrangement joins TRBV19 to TRBJ2-1, with 7 bases fitting TRBD1. Looked up from germline, CDR1 is LNHDA and CDR2 is SQIVND (reference sequence). CDR3 length: 18 residues. With V trimmed by 3 bases and J by 7 bases, 18 bases remained unmatched.

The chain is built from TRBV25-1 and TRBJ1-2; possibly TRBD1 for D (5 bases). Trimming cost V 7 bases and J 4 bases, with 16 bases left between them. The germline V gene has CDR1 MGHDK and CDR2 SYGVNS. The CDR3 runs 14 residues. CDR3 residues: CASTEGGEIYGYTF. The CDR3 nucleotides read TGTGCCAGCACCGAAGGAGGGGAGATCTATGGCTACACCTTC.

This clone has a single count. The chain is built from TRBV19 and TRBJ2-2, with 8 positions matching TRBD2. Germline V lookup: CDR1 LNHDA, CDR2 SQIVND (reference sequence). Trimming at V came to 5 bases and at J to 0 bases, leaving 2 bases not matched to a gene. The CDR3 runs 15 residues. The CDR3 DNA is TGTGCCAGTAGTGATAGCGGGGCGAACACCGGGGAGCTGTTTTTT. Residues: CASSDSGANTGELFF.

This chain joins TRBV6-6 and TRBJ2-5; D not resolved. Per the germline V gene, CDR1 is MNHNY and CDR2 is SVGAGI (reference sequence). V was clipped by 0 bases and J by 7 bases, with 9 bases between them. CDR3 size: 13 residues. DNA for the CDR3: TGTGCCAGCAGTTACTCGCCCGGGTTGACCCAGTACTTC. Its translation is CASSYSPGLTQYF.

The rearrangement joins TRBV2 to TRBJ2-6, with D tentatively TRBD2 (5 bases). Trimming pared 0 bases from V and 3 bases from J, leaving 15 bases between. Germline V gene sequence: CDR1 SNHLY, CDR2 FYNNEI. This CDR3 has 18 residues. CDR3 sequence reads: CASSEAVGEGNGANVLTF. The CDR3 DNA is TGTGCCAGCAGTGAAGCGGTCGGGGAAGGAAATGGGGCCAACGTCCTGACTTTC.

This chain's CDR3 is CASSDLGSGRPRYEQYF. CDR3 sequence (DNA): TGTGCCAGCAGTGACTTAGGGAGCGGGAGGCCGCGATACGAGCAGTACTTC. The chain carries TRBV2 and TRBJ2-7; 9 nucleotides line up with TRBD2. The CDR3 runs to 17 residues. Trimming took 3 bases from V and 4 from J; bases not matched to a gene: 13. The V gene's germline CDR1 is SNHLY and CDR2 FYNNEI.

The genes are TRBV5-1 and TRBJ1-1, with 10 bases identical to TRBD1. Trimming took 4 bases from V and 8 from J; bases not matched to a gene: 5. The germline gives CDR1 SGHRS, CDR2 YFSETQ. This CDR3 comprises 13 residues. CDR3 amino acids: CASSTGTGEEAFF. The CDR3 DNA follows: TGCGCCAGCAGCACGGGGACAGGGGAAGAAGCTTTCTTT.

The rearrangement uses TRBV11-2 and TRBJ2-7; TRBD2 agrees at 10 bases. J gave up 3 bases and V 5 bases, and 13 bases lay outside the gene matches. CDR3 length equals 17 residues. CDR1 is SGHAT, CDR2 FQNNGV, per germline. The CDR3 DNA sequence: TGTGCCAGCAGCCCTACAGCGGGACTAGCGAATTACTACGAGCAGTACTTC. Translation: CASSPTAGLANYYEQYF. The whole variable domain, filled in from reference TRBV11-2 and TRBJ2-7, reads EAGVAQSPRYKIIEKRQSVAFWCNPISGHATLYWYQQILGQGPKLLIQFQNNGVVDDSQLPKDRFSAERLKGVDSTLKIQPAKLEDSAVYLCASSPTAGLANYYEQYFGPGTRLTVT.

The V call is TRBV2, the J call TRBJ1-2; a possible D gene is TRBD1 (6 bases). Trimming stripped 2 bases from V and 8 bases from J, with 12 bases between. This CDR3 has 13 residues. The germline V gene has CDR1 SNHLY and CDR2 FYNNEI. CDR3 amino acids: CASSEKGVAGYTF. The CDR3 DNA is TGTGCCAGCAGTGAAAAGGGGGTAGCGGGCTACACCTTC.

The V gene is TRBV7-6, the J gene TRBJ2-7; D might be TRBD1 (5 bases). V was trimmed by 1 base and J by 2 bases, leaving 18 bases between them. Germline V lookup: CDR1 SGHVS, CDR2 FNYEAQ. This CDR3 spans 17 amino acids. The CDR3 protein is CASSLEALGHGPYEQYF. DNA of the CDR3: TGTGCCAGCAGCTTAGAAGCGCTCGGACATGGACCCTACGAGCAGTACTTC. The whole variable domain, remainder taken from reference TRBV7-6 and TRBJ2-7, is GAGVSQSPRYKVTKRGQDVALRCDPISGHVSLYWYRQALGQGPEFLTYFNYEAQQDKSGLPNDRFSAERPEGSISTLTIQRTEQRDSAMYRCASSLEALGHGPYEQYFGPGTRLTVT.

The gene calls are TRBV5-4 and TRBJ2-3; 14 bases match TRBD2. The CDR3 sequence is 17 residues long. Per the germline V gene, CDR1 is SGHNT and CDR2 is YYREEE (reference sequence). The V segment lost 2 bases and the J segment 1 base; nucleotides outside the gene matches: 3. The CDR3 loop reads CASSFGLAGGRTDTQYF. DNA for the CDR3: TGTGCCAGCAGCTTCGGACTAGCGGGAGGTCGCACAGATACGCAGTATTTT. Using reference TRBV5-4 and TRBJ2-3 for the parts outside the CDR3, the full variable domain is ETGVTQSPTHLIKTRGQQVTLRCSSQSGHNTVSWYQQALGQGPQFIFQYYREEENGRGNFPPRFSGLQFPNYSSELNVNALELDDSALYLCASSFGLAGGRTDTQYFGPGTRLTVL.

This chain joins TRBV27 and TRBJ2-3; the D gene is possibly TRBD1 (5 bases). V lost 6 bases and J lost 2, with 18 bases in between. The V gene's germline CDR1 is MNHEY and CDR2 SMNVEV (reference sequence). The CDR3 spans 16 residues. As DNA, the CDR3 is TGTGCCAGCAGAAGGGCCCTCAGGGCGTACACAGATACGCAGTATTTT. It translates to CASRRALRAYTDTQYF.